The next 24 T cell receptor beta chains were all read from a single sample in a study of T cell responses to AZD1222 COVID-19 vaccine (dated by TCRdb to the early 2020s). Library preparation used the immunoSEQ multiplex PCR assay. TCRdb limited this immuneACCESS table to in-frame rearrangements with V and J called. A share of clones is missing; checked studies link under half to unresolved V genes, and the rest is unexplained. The sample table holds 100,000 to 150,000 clones, of which just under 95% were seen once. The top ten clonotypes cover over 6.5% of the sample. Per the publication, the time point label means: baseline before first vaccination. The sample was peripheral blood, taken on day 0 of AZD1222 vaccination. Receptors originate from an adult in good health.

The chain uses TRBV27 and TRBJ2-7; unclear D gene. Germline V gives CDR1 MNHEY, CDR2 SMNVEV (reference sequence). Trimming pared 6 bases from V and 3 bases from J, leaving 15 bases between. This CDR3 region has 14 residues. CDR3 region: CASRDTSRRYEQYF. Written as DNA, the CDR3 is TGTGCCAGCAGGGATACCAGTAGACGCTACGAGCAGTACTTC.

J is TRBJ1-1 and V is TRBV5-5; D might be TRBD1 (6 bases). Germline V gene data show CDR1 as SGHKS and CDR2 as YYEKEE (reference sequence). This CDR3 has 13 residues. V lost 3 bases, J lost 1 base, and 7 bases lay in between. CDR3 loop: CASSWGQNTEAFF. The CDR3 DNA follows: TGTGCCAGCAGCTGGGGGCAGAACACTGAAGCTTTCTTT.

J is TRBJ2-1 and V is TRBV12-2; the tabulated D call, TRBD1, remains unverified against the DNA. TRBV12-2 is classified as a pseudogene. There are 12 residues in the CDR3. CDR3 region: CASRLVGDEQFF. CDR3 nucleotides: TGTGCAAGTCGCTTGGTAGGGGATGAGCAGTTCTTC.

Remarks on this clone: Additional DNA sequences in this sample encode the identical CDR3. V and J are TRBV28 and TRBJ2-7; D gene unclear. This CDR3 contains 13 residues. CDR1 and CDR2 from the germline V gene are MDHEN and SYDVKM. Trimming took 3 bases from V and 0 from J, leaving 6 bases between them. The CDR3 DNA sequence: TGTGCCAGCAGTTTTGGCAGCTCCTACGAGCAGTACTTC. Amino acid sequence: CASSFGSSYEQYF.

V usage is TRBV4-1 and J usage is TRBJ1-1; D perhaps matches TRBD1 (6 bases). The CDR3 runs 16 residues. The ends were cut back, 0 bases at V and 0 bases at J, with 11 bases in the middle. CDR1 and CDR2 from the germline V gene are MGHRA and YSYEKL. The CDR3 DNA follows: TGCGCCAGCAGCCAAGATCGGGGGGGCTTGAACACTGAAGCTTTCTTT. Translated, it gives CASSQDRGGLNTEAFF.

The chain joins TRBV4-1 to TRBJ2-1; 9 bases match TRBD2. Germline V gene lookup returns CDR1 MGHRA and CDR2 YSYEKL. The junction had 12 bases not matched to a gene; V was cut back by 2 bases and J by 4 bases. This CDR3 has 18 amino acids. CDR3 nucleotides: TGCGCCAGCAGCCAAATTGGACTAGCGAATAAACGATACAATGAGCAGTTCTTC. The encoded protein is CASSQIGLANKRYNEQFF.

This chain uses TRBV11-1 with TRBJ2-1; D is unresolved. Trimming removed 5 bases from V and 4 bases from J, with 15 bases in between. The CDR3 is 15 residues long. The germline gives CDR1 SGHAT, CDR2 FQDESV (reference sequence). CDR3 loop: CASSPRTDTYNEQFF. In nucleotides, the CDR3 is TGTGCCAGCAGCCCCCGAACCGACACATACAATGAGCAGTTCTTC.

This chain uses TRBV6-5 with TRBJ1-1, with D maybe TRBD1 (5 bases). Trimming pared 0 bases from V and 2 bases from J, leaving 10 bases between. The CDR3 runs 15 residues. Germline loops: CDR1 MNHEY, CDR2 SVGAGI. CDR3 residues: CASSYSGAGNTEAFF. CDR3 in DNA: TGTGCCAGCAGTTACTCCGGGGCAGGTAACACTGAAGCTTTCTTT.

In its sample, this clone was seen once. V and J are TRBV7-3 and TRBJ1-1, with D tentatively TRBD1 (6 bases). The CDR3 consists of 13 residues. The V end lost 5 bases, the J end lost 5 bases, and 12 bases lay between the germline ends. Per the germline V gene, CDR1 is SGHTA and CDR2 is FQGTGA. CDR3 nucleotides: TGTGCCAGCAGCCTCGACAGGTGGACTGAAGCTTTCTTT. It is translated as CASSLDRWTEAFF. Variable domain in full (rest from reference TRBV7-3 and TRBJ1-1): GAGVSQTPSNKVTEKGKYVELRCDPISGHTALYWYRQSLGQGPEFLIYFQGTGAADDSGLPNDRFFAVRPEGSVSTLKIQRTERGDSAVYLCASSLDRWTEAFFGQGTRLTVV.

The rearrangement uses TRBV10-1 and TRBJ2-1; 11 bases match TRBD2. This CDR3 is built from 17 residues. CDR1 WNHNN and CDR2 SYGVQD come from the germline V gene (reference sequence). J gave up 4 bases and V 4 bases, and 9 bases lay outside the gene matches. The CDR3 nucleotides read TGCGCCAGCAGTGTAGGACGACTAGCGGGACGGTACAATGAGCAGTTCTTC. This gives the protein CASSVGRLAGRYNEQFF.

The genes are TRBV5-3 and TRBJ2-1; D is undetermined. TRBV5-3 is an ORF for which the function is uncertain. Trimming left V 2 bases short and J 6 bases short, with 15 bases between. The CDR3 has 15 residues. CDR3 region: CARSFPLRHLNEQFF. The DNA for the CDR3 is TGTGCCAGAAGCTTCCCGCTTCGGCACCTCAATGAGCAGTTCTTC.

The rearrangement joins TRBV5-4 to TRBJ2-1; 11 nucleotides align to TRBD2. CDR1 and CDR2 from the germline V gene are SGHNT and YYREEE (reference sequence). Unmatched junction bases numbered 6, after V lost 4 bases and J lost 3 bases. The CDR3 loop spans 16 amino acids. In DNA form, the CDR3 reads TGTGCCAGCAGCCAGCATACTAGCGGGAGCTACAATGAGCAGTTCTTC. As protein: CASSQHTSGSYNEQFF. The full variable domain, with the rest looked up from reference TRBV5-4 and TRBJ2-1, is ETGVTQSPTHLIKTRGQQVTLRCSSQSGHNTVSWYQQALGQGPQFIFQYYREEENGRGNFPPRFSGLQFPNYSSELNVNALELDDSALYLCASSQHTSGSYNEQFFGPGTRLTVL.

This rearrangement joins TRBV19 to TRBJ2-6; no definite D call. The length of the CDR3 is 13 residues. Germline V gene lookup returns CDR1 LNHDA and CDR2 SQIVND (reference sequence). Deletions cut 7 bases from V and 0 bases from J, with 4 bases between. The CDR3 coding sequence is TGTGCCAGTACAGTCTCTGGGGCCAACGTCCTGACTTTC. It specifies CASTVSGANVLTF.

V usage is TRBV5-8 and J usage is TRBJ2-7; 12 nucleotides agree with TRBD2. V was clipped by 1 base and J by 6 bases; unmatched bases: 5. The CDR3 spans 15 residues. Germline V gene lookup returns CDR1 SGHTS and CDR2 YDEGEE. DNA for the CDR3: TGTGCCAGCAGCTTGTATTGGACTAGCGGGATCGAGCAGTACTTC. Translated: CASSLYWTSGIEQYF. The complete variable domain, with remaining parts taken from reference TRBV5-8 and TRBJ2-7, reads EAGVTQSPTHLIKTRGQQATLRCSPISGHTSVYWYQQALGLGLQFLLWYDEGEERNRGNFPPRFSGRQFPNYSSELNVNALELEDSALYLCASSLYWTSGIEQYFGPGTRLTVT.

The V call is TRBV5-5, the J call TRBJ1-3, with D perhaps matching TRBD1 (6 bases). The V and J ends lost 0 bases and 6 bases respectively, with 10 bases between them. This CDR3 contains 14 residues. Germline V gives CDR1 SGHKS, CDR2 YYEKEE (reference sequence). The CDR3 sequence is CASSLAEGVNTIYF. CDR3 DNA: TGTGCCAGCAGCTTGGCCGAGGGGGTAAACACCATATATTTT. Complete variable domain (other parts from reference TRBV5-5 and TRBJ1-3): DAGVTQSPTHLIKTRGQQVTLRCSPISGHKSVSWYQQVLGQGPQFIFQYYEKEERGRGNFPDRFSARQFPNYSSELNVNALLLGDSALYLCASSLAEGVNTIYFGEGSWLTVV.

This chain connects TRBV30 to TRBJ2-1; D is ambiguous. The ends were cut back, 7 bases at V and 5 bases at J, with 9 bases in the middle. From germline, CDR1 is GTSNPN and CDR2 SVGIG (reference sequence). This CDR3 is 11 amino acids long. The chain's CDR3 is CAFSFHNEQFF. The CDR3 DNA reads TGTGCCTTCTCCTTTCACAATGAGCAGTTCTTC.

The J gene is TRBJ2-5, the V gene TRBV15, with D uncertain. The CDR3 runs 15 residues. Looked up from germline, CDR1 is LNHNV and CDR2 is YYDKDF (reference sequence). V lost 0 bases to trimming and J lost 0 bases, with 8 bases between them. CDR3 residues: CATSRDHQHQETQYF. Here the CDR3 DNA reads TGTGCCACCAGCAGAGATCATCAGCACCAAGAGACCCAGTACTTC.

The CDR3 reads CAVGASNQPQHF. The CDR3 DNA reads as TGTGCGGTGGGGGCGAGCAATCAGCCCCAGCATTTT. The chain couples TRBV27 to TRBJ1-5, with D maybe TRBD1 (6 bases). The CDR3 loop spans 12 amino acids. Germline V gene lookup returns CDR1 MNHEY and CDR2 SMNVEV (reference sequence).

This chain connects TRBV10-3 to TRBJ2-1; D is perhaps TRBD2 (6 bases). V was pared by 3 bases and J by 4 bases, with 10 bases between. Per germline, CDR1 ENHRY and CDR2 SYGVKD. The CDR3 has 14 amino acids. The CDR3 is CAISEGEAYNEQFF. As DNA, the CDR3 is TGTGCCATCAGTGAAGGGGAGGCTTACAATGAGCAGTTCTTC.

The chain combines TRBV19 with TRBJ2-2; D gene ambiguous. Germline CDR1 reads LNHDA; CDR2 reads SQIVND (reference sequence). The CDR3 spans 18 residues. V lost 3 bases to trimming and J lost 8 bases, with 25 bases between them. CDR3 loop: CASSINPGGPANVGELFF. CDR3 nucleotides: TGTGCCAGTAGTATCAACCCGGGCGGCCCAGCCAATGTAGGGGAGCTGTTTTTT.

The V call is TRBV27, the J call TRBJ2-7, with TRBD2 as a possible D gene (6 bases). Trimming removed 6 bases from V and 6 bases from J, with 24 bases in between. Germline lookup yields CDR1 MNHEY and CDR2 SMNVEV (reference sequence). The CDR3 contains 16 residues. CDR3 residues: CASSLTSSAPLGEQYF. The CDR3 DNA sequence: TGTGCCAGCAGCCTTACCTCTAGCGCTCCGCTGGGCGAGCAGTACTTC.

Details on this clone: The sample holds other DNA sequences that translate to the same CDR3. The chain employs TRBV19 and TRBJ1-5; D call uncertain. This CDR3 spans 12 amino acids. CDR1 and CDR2 from the germline V gene are LNHDA and SQIVND (reference sequence). The V end was cut by 1 base, the J end by 6 bases, with 4 bases between. CDR3 sequence (DNA): TGTGCCAGTAGTATAGTTGGTCAGCCCCAGCATTTT. Amino acids: CASSIVGQPQHF. The variable domain in full, completed from reference TRBV19 and TRBJ1-5, reads DGGITQSPKYLFRKEGQNVTLSCEQNLNHDAMYWYRQDPGQGLRLIYYSQIVNDFQKGDIAEGYSVSREKKESFPLTVTSAQKNPTAFYLCASSIVGQPQHFGDGTRLSIL.

This chain uses TRBV2 with TRBJ1-4; no clear D. Trimming removed 0 bases at V and 11 bases at J, with 16 bases between. The CDR3 length is 15 residues. Germline CDR1 and CDR2: SNHLY and FYNNEI. The CDR3 loop is CASSEALGLAEKLFF. The DNA of the CDR3 is TGTGCCAGCAGTGAAGCGCTCGGCCTCGCGGAGAAACTGTTTTTT.

This clone was found once. CDR3 in amino acids: CASSLGGTYNEQFF. CDR3 in DNA: TGTGCCAGCAGTTTAGGCGGAACATACAATGAGCAGTTCTTC. The chain is built from TRBV27 and TRBJ2-1; D unclear. Germline V gene data show CDR1 as MNHEY and CDR2 as SMNVEV (reference sequence). Trimming removed 2 bases at V and 4 bases at J, with 9 bases between. This CDR3 has 14 amino acids.